Sequencing of this TCR beta chain was carried out in a study of chemoradiotherapy in HPV16-positive cancers. Study background: Functional T-cell assays on a couple of HPV16-positive patients' cells defined candidate HPV-specific clones and common TCR motifs.

Samples were taken several times over chemoradiotherapy. The table came from immunoSEQ multiplex PCR; TCRdb's copy has only in-frame clones and leaves some out. The table lists about 7,900 clones, about 84% of them singletons. Per germline, CDR1 SNHLY and CDR2 FYNNEI. The CDR3 runs to 13 residues. V was clipped by 9 bases and J by 5 bases, with 14 bases between them. Whole-study results and caveats: Only a couple of HPV16-positive patients supplied the functional HPV-specificity definition. Candidate HPV-specific clones and E7-related TCR motifs grew in tumor during treatment.

With regard to this clone: Its antigen is undetermined.

Collection took place from a patient who underwent chemoradiotherapy. The rearrangement uses TRBV2 and TRBJ2-1, with D maybe TRBD2 (5 bases). This clonotype was obtained from a human donor with HPV-associated anogenital cancer. CDR3 sequence reads: CARKAGRNNEQFF. The DNA of the CDR3 is TGTGCCAGGAAGGCGGGCAGGAACAATGAGCAGTTCTTC. The whole variable domain, filled in from reference TRBV2 and TRBJ2-1, reads EPEVTQTPSHQVTQMGQEVILRCVPISNHLYFYWYRQILGQKVEFLVSFYNNEISEKSEIFDDQFSVERPDGSNFTLKIRSTKLEDSAMYFCARKAGRNNEQFFGPGTRLTVL.